This entry features one T cell receptor (beta chain) sequence. These data are taken from a study of OX40 agonist ivuxolimab in advanced cancers. The CDR3 length is 14 residues. The ends lost 6 bases at V and 7 bases at J; junction bases unmatched: 7. Germline-derived CDR1 and CDR2 are MNHNS and SASEGT. The data were produced by immunoSEQ multiplex PCR, yet TCRdb's version contains in-frame clones alone and is incomplete. The sample comprises tens of thousands of clones, about nine tenths of which are singletons, and 3.5% to 4.5% rests with the top ten. The clonotype originates from an adult with an advanced solid tumor such as melanoma, head and neck, liver or kidney cancer. J is TRBJ1-5 and V is TRBV6-1; TRBD1 aligns across 9 bases. Sequencing used CD4+ or CD8+ T cells sorted from blood, obtained in a trial of the OX40 agonist ivuxolimab. The CDR3 coding sequence is TGTGCCAGCAGGGGACAGGGTTCGGGACAGCCCCAGCATTTT. Protein sequence: CASRGQGSGQPQHF.